This note documents a single TCR beta chain sequence. The target antigen is unknown. Clones were sequenced by immunoSEQ multiplex PCR, and TCRdb holds only the in-frame ones, with some missing. The repertoire holds 15,000 or so clones, with over 55% as singletons. CDR1 and CDR2 (germline): LNHDA, SQIVND (reference sequence). Trimming cost V 4 bases and J 2 bases, with 12 bases left between them. The CDR3 totals 14 residues. These data belong to a study of CD4+ T cells in melanoma. Study-wide results and limits: A reported correlation linked neoantigen-specific CD4+ T cells to CD8+, macrophage and B cell function. In melanoma, neoantigen-specific CD4+ T cells reportedly differed in differentiation state.

Sequenced sample: cells from a culture (not recorded whether cultured in vitro). This clonotype was sampled from a human donor with melanoma. The chain uses TRBV19 and TRBJ2-7; D uncertain. CDR3 in DNA: TGTGCCAGTAGTAAACAGTGGGGTCCCTACGAGCAGTACTTC. This gives the protein CASSKQWGPYEQYF.